This passage covers 28 T cell receptor beta chains from one sample sequenced in a study of cytomegalovirus exposure and HLA in healthy donors. Vbeta (60) and Jbeta (13) primers were used in the PCR. The method was immunoSEQ multiplex PCR; TCRdb's version includes in-frame clones alone and lacks a portion of them. The data contain roughly 170,000 clones, over 60% of them singletons. The sample consisted of PBMCs. The receptors here all came from a girl aged 10 to 17 in good health and CMV-seronegative.

The chain combines TRBV5-6 with TRBJ2-5, with TRBD2 matching 7 bases. In germline, CDR1 is SGHDT, CDR2 YYEEEE. V lost 4 bases to trimming and J lost 5 bases; unmatched junction nucleotides: 8. The length of the CDR3 is 14 residues. The CDR3 loop is CASSTGTTTETQYF. As DNA, the CDR3 is TGTGCCAGCAGCACCGGGACTACAACGGAGACCCAGTACTTC. Based on the CDR3 plus reference TRBV5-6 and TRBJ2-5, the full variable domain is DAGVTQSPTHLIKTRGQQVTLRCSPKSGHDTVSWYQQALGQGPQFIFQYYEEEERQRGNFPDRFSGHQFPNYSSELNVNALLLGDSALYLCASSTGTTTETQYFGPGTRLLVL.

About this clone itself: At one end, the junction sequence differs from germline, possibly due to a read error. The V and J genes are TRBV11-2 and TRBJ2-7; D is ambiguous. CDR3 length: 11 residues. Germline V gives CDR1 SGHAT, CDR2 FQNNGV. The CDR3 DNA follows: TGTGCCAACAGCTTAACTTACGAGCAGTACTTC. It encodes CANSLTYEQYF.

This sequence joins TRBV4-2 and TRBJ1-4; D gene uncertain. V was shortened by 0 bases and J by 8 bases, with 7 bases between the two germline ends. Germline assignment: CDR1 LGHNA and CDR2 YNFKEQ. The CDR3 contains 13 residues. CDR3 sequence reads: CASSQDDTEKLFF. The CDR3 nucleotides read TGTGCCAGCAGCCAAGATGATACAGAAAAACTGTTTTTT.

The V call is TRBV25-1, the J call TRBJ1-1; D is uncertain. This CDR3 comprises 14 residues. CDR1 and CDR2 (germline): MGHDK, SYGVNS. Trimming took 1 base from V and 4 from J, leaving 10 bases between them. In nucleotides, the CDR3 is TGTGCCAGCAGTGAATCTGGTCCTAGCACTGAAGCTTTCTTT. Its translation: CASSESGPSTEAFF.

In its sample, this clone was seen a few times. The V and J genes are TRBV18 and TRBJ1-3; 10 bases match TRBD1. The V gene's germline CDR1 is KGHSH and CDR2 LQKENI. The trim removed 3 bases at V and 7 bases at J, leaving 6 bases unmatched. The CDR3 is 15 residues long. The CDR3 region has the DNA TGTGCCAGCTCACCCCCCGGGACAGGGGCGAACACCATATATTTT. As protein: CASSPPGTGANTIYF.

This clone was observed a handful of times. The chain couples TRBV7-3 to TRBJ1-1; D might be TRBD1 (6 bases). CDR3 length: 13 amino acids. CDR1 is SGHTA, CDR2 FQGTGA, per germline. V lost 5 bases and J lost 6, with 13 bases in between. The CDR3 here is CASSPKTGSEAFF. The CDR3 region has the DNA TGTGCCAGCAGCCCTAAGACAGGATCTGAAGCTTTCTTT.

This sequence joins TRBV7-9 and TRBJ2-6, with TRBD1 identical over 7 bases. After removal of 3 bases from V and 0 bases from J, the junction contained 5 bases not matched to a gene. The CDR3 is made up of 17 amino acids. Germline V gene lookup returns CDR1 SEHNR and CDR2 FQNEAQ (reference sequence). CDR3 coding DNA: TGTGCCAGCAGCTTCGGGACAGCCTCCTCTGGGGCCAACGTCCTGACTTTC. This codes for CASSFGTASSGANVLTF.

The genes are TRBV7-6 and TRBJ2-3; 7 nucleotides line up with TRBD2. V shed 4 bases and J 11 bases; nucleotides not matched to a gene: 3. This CDR3 is 11 amino acids long. In germline, CDR1 is SGHVS, CDR2 FNYEAQ. CDR3 loop: CASSSGREQYF. DNA of the CDR3: TGTGCCAGCAGCTCGGGGAGGGAGCAGTATTTT.

As concerns this clone: The junction and the germline gene differ at one end; a read error may be behind it. The chain employs TRBV11-2 and TRBJ2-7; 9 nucleotides line up with TRBD2. This CDR3 is 16 amino acids long. Germline V gene data show CDR1 as SGHAT and CDR2 as FQNNGV. The CDR3 DNA sequence: TGTGCCAGCAGCGTCGAATCGCGGGGGGGCTGGTACGAACAGTACTTC. Translated: CASSVESRGGWYEQYF.

V is TRBV10-3 and J is TRBJ1-2, with D hard to call. The germline gives CDR1 ENHRY, CDR2 SYGVKD. V was clipped by 2 bases and J by 9 bases, with 10 bases between them. The CDR3 is 12 amino acids. CDR3 residues: CAISEEAQRYTF. CDR3 DNA: TGTGCCATCAGTGAGGAGGCCCAGCGCTACACCTTC.

This clone was observed once. The chain joins TRBV2 to TRBJ2-2; a possible D gene is TRBD1 (5 bases). Trimming stripped 8 bases from V and 0 bases from J, with 13 bases between. The CDR3 runs to 15 residues. Germline CDR1 reads SNHLY; CDR2 reads FYNNEI. The CDR3 coding sequence is TGTGCCAGCGGTAGACAGACCACGAACACCGGGGAGCTGTTTTTT. Amino acid sequence: CASGRQTTNTGELFF. The full variable domain, in which reference TRBV2 and TRBJ2-2 provide the parts outside the CDR3, is EPEVTQTPSHQVTQMGQEVILRCVPISNHLYFYWYRQILGQKVEFLVSFYNNEISEKSEIFDDQFSVERPDGSNFTLKIRSTKLEDSAMYFCASGRQTTNTGELFFGEGSRLTVL.

The gene calls are TRBV6-1 and TRBJ2-1, with 8 bases matching TRBD1. The ends lost 7 bases at V and 6 bases at J; junction bases unmatched: 8. Germline CDR1 is MNHNS and CDR2 is SASEGT. The CDR3 has 14 amino acids. CDR3 sequence (DNA): TGTGCCAGCATGGGGGACAGGATCAGCAATGAGCAGTTCTTC. Its translation is CASMGDRISNEQFF.

In this sample, this clone turned up a few times. The rearrangement links TRBV25-1 to TRBJ1-1; no clear D. V lost 8 bases, J lost 10 bases, and 20 bases lay in between. This CDR3 comprises 13 residues. Per the germline V gene, CDR1 is MGHDK and CDR2 is SYGVNS. DNA of the CDR3: TGTGCCAGCCGACTGAAGGACTCTACCGGAGCTTTCTTT. Amino acids: CASRLKDSTGAFF.

The rearrangement uses TRBV19 and TRBJ2-7; 8 nucleotides align to TRBD1. Germline lookup yields CDR1 LNHDA and CDR2 SQIVND (reference sequence). The CDR3 sequence is 16 residues long. Losses at the gene ends were 6 bases for V and 5 bases for J; bases not matched to a gene: 15. CDR3 amino acids: CASSAASGQGDDEQYF. The CDR3, as DNA: TGTGCCAGTAGCGCCGCTTCCGGACAGGGAGACGACGAGCAGTACTTC. Variable domain in full (rest from reference TRBV19 and TRBJ2-7): DGGITQSPKYLFRKEGQNVTLSCEQNLNHDAMYWYRQDPGQGLRLIYYSQIVNDFQKGDIAEGYSVSREKKESFPLTVTSAQKNPTAFYLCASSAASGQGDDEQYFGPGTRLTVT.

The V call is TRBV6-1, the J call TRBJ2-7, with D possibly TRBD1 on 5 matching bases. This CDR3 spans 13 amino acids. Germline CDR1 and CDR2: MNHNS and SASEGT. Trimming removed 4 bases at V and 4 bases at J, with 11 bases between. For the CDR3, the DNA is TGTGCCAGCAGTGTGGCTGACAGTTACGAGCAGTACTTC. Its protein product is CASSVADSYEQYF.

CDR3 in DNA: TGCGCCAGCAGCCAAGATAGGAAGGGGGGGGCAGGGCGGAACACTGAAGCTTTCTTT. It encodes CASSQDRKGGAGRNTEAFF. This rearrangement joins TRBV4-1 to TRBJ1-1; TRBD1 might be the D (6 bases). Trimming left V 0 bases short and J 1 base short, with 21 bases between. Germline V lookup: CDR1 MGHRA, CDR2 YSYEKL. The CDR3 runs 19 residues.

The sample holds one count of this clone. The V gene is TRBV2, the J gene TRBJ2-1; TRBD1 aligns across 9 bases. The germline gives CDR1 SNHLY, CDR2 FYNNEI. The CDR3 is 15 amino acids. Unmatched junction bases numbered 4, after V lost 5 bases and J lost 2 bases. CDR3 loop: CASSIGQGTYNEQFF. CDR3 nucleotide sequence: TGTGCCAGCAGTATTGGACAGGGGACCTACAATGAGCAGTTCTTC.

This clone has a single count. The gene calls are TRBV29-1 and TRBJ2-7, with TRBD1 identical over 7 bases. The germline CDR1 and CDR2 sequences are SQVTM and ANQGSEA. V dropped 6 bases and J dropped 3; count of bases not matched to a gene: 8. This CDR3 is 13 amino acids long. In DNA form, the CDR3 reads TGCAGCGTCTCCCCGACAGGGAACTACGAGCAGTACTTC. Its translation: CSVSPTGNYEQYF.

The chain links TRBV15 to TRBJ1-1; 8 bases are a match to TRBD1. CDR3 size: 18 residues. V gave up 1 base and J gave up 0 bases; unmatched junction bases: 10. CDR1 and CDR2 (germline): LNHNV, YYDKDF (reference sequence). This chain's CDR3 is CATSRVAAGGHMNTEAFF. The CDR3 DNA reads as TGTGCCACCAGCAGAGTGGCGGCAGGGGGCCACATGAACACTGAAGCTTTCTTT.

The rearrangement joins TRBV19 to TRBJ2-1; 8 nucleotides line up with TRBD2. This CDR3 region has 16 residues. Trimming at V came to 5 bases and at J to 4 bases, leaving 10 bases not matched to a gene. CDR1 and CDR2 from the germline V gene are LNHDA and SQIVND (reference sequence). This chain's CDR3 is CASSAGLAGGYNEQFF. Here the CDR3 DNA reads TGTGCCAGTAGTGCCGGTTTGGCGGGGGGTTACAATGAGCAGTTCTTC.

The gene calls are TRBV7-6 and TRBJ1-2, with D unclear. The germline V and J ends were trimmed by 6 bases and 4 bases, with 9 bases remaining between them. Germline loops: CDR1 SGHVS, CDR2 FNYEAQ. The CDR3 sequence is 12 residues long. Written as DNA, the CDR3 is TGTGCCAGCAGTCGCGAGGGCTATGGCTACACCTTC. This sequence encodes CASSREGYGYTF.

This clone has only one observation. The chain has TRBV7-9 and TRBJ2-5, with D possibly being TRBD2 (5 bases). Germline V CDR1 and CDR2: SEHNR, FQNEAQ (reference sequence). This CDR3 has 18 amino acids. V was shortened by 4 bases and J by 3 bases, with 24 bases between the two germline ends. CDR3 sequence reads: CASSWWAGGRPEKETQYF. CDR3 DNA: TGTGCCAGCAGCTGGTGGGCGGGCGGACGGCCCGAAAAAGAGACCCAGTACTTC.

V is TRBV7-6 and J is TRBJ2-7; D is perhaps TRBD2 (5 bases). V dropped 7 bases and J dropped 3 bases, with 13 bases sitting between them. This CDR3 contains 13 residues. Germline CDR1 reads SGHVS; CDR2 reads FNYEAQ. DNA of the CDR3: TGTGCCAGCACTGGGGAAGGAGGCTACGAGCAGTACTTC. It codes for CASTGEGGYEQYF.

The CDR3 bases are TGCAGCGTCGGACTCGTCACCGGGGAGCTGTTTTTT. Its translation is CSVGLVTGELFF. V usage is TRBV29-1 and J usage is TRBJ2-2; TRBD2 might be the D (5 bases). Germline V lookup: CDR1 SQVTM, CDR2 ANQGSEA. V lost 6 bases and J 4 bases, leaving 9 bases between the germline ends. The CDR3 spans 12 residues.

This rearrangement joins TRBV11-2 to TRBJ2-1; D perhaps matches TRBD2 (5 bases). Trimming removed 1 base at V and 2 bases at J, with 9 bases between. CDR1 SGHAT and CDR2 FQNNGV come from the germline V gene. CDR3 length: 15 residues. The CDR3 DNA is TGTGCCAGCAGCTTAGGCGGGCGGCCCTACAATGAGCAGTTCTTC. Translated, it gives CASSLGGRPYNEQFF.

The chain links TRBV7-9 to TRBJ1-1, with TRBD1 matching 8 bases. Germline values: CDR1 SEHNR, CDR2 FQNEAQ (reference sequence). Trimming cost V 5 bases and J 3 bases; bases outside gene matches: 8. The CDR3 covers 15 residues. The CDR3 protein is CASSLKTGGDTEAFF. The CDR3 DNA is TGTGCCAGCAGCCTCAAAACAGGGGGGGACACTGAAGCTTTCTTT.

The genes are TRBV18 and TRBJ1-4, with a tentative D call TRBD1 (5 bases). The length of the CDR3 is 14 residues. Deletions cut 4 bases from V and 0 bases from J, with 6 bases between. Germline V CDR1 and CDR2: KGHSH, LQKENI. CDR3 residues: CASSQGATNEKLFF. The CDR3 DNA is TGTGCCAGCTCACAAGGGGCAACTAATGAAAAACTGTTTTTT.

In its sample, this clone was seen a few times. The chain is built from TRBV7-6 and TRBJ1-4, with D perhaps matching TRBD1 (5 bases). The CDR3 totals 15 residues. Deletions cut 5 bases from V and 8 bases from J, with 18 bases between. CDR1 is SGHVS and CDR2 is FNYEAQ in the germline V gene. CDR3 region: CASSPRQFSTEKLFF. The CDR3 DNA sequence: TGTGCCAGCAGCCCTCGACAGTTCTCTACCGAAAAACTGTTTTTT.